This entry lists 26 T cell receptor beta chains sequenced from one sample in a study of T cell repertoires in cytomegalovirus infection. TCRdb ran MiXCR on the reads and lists one entry per CDR3 protein. The sample records 680,000 or so distinct CDR3 sequences, less than 40% being singletons. Specimen: PBMCs. All receptors derive from a human donor in good health (CMV status not recorded). Some clones in this sample may be carry-over from other donors' samples.

The rearrangement uses TRBV20-1 and TRBJ1-1, with D perhaps matching TRBD1 (6 bases). With 3 bases removed from V and 1 base from J, the gap between germline ends came to 9 bases. The germline V gene encodes CDR1 DFQATT and CDR2 SNEGSKA (reference sequence). The CDR3 has 13 amino acids. The DNA of the CDR3 is TGCAGTGCTAGTGGACAGAAGAACACTGAAGCTTTCTTT. Encoded protein: CSASGQKNTEAFF.

This sequence joins TRBV2 and TRBJ2-1; D is uncertain. This CDR3 region has 14 residues. V was cut by 3 bases and J by 6 bases, with 12 bases left in between. Germline V lookup: CDR1 SNHLY, CDR2 FYNNEI. The CDR3 DNA is TGTGCCAGCAGTGAGAAAAGGAATGGCAATGAGCAGTTCTTC. Its protein product is CASSEKRNGNEQFF.

The chain recombines TRBV20-1 with TRBJ2-7; the match to TRBD2 covers 11 bases. The length of the CDR3 is 16 residues. V lost 3 bases to trimming and J lost 0 bases; unmatched junction nucleotides: 7. Per germline, CDR1 DFQATT and CDR2 SNEGSKA (reference sequence). In DNA, the CDR3 is TGCAGTGCTAGGCCCGCACTAGCGGGAGACTCCTACGAGCAGTACTTC. It translates to CSARPALAGDSYEQYF.

The rearrangement joins TRBV7-6 to TRBJ2-7, with 8 bases matching TRBD1. Germline loops: CDR1 SGHVS, CDR2 FNYEAQ. The ends lost 5 bases at V and 2 bases at J; junction bases unmatched: 11. This CDR3 region has 16 residues. This CDR3 is CASSRHTGGKTYEQYF. CDR3 sequence (DNA): TGTGCCAGCAGCCGGCACACAGGGGGTAAAACCTACGAGCAGTACTTC.

This clonotype was picked up many times. This chain uses TRBV7-9 with TRBJ1-2, with a tentative D call TRBD1 (6 bases). There are 15 residues in the CDR3. The V end was cut by 0 bases, the J end by 3 bases, with 11 bases between. Per the germline V gene, CDR1 is SEHNR and CDR2 is FQNEAQ (reference sequence). The CDR3 protein is CASSLADSGDYGYTF. The DNA of the CDR3 is TGTGCCAGCAGCTTAGCGGACAGCGGGGACTATGGCTACACCTTC.

Regarding this clonotype: As the CDR3 is not closed by the conserved phenylalanine or tryptophan, this likely results from a read error. V usage is TRBV7-2 and J usage is TRBJ2-7, with 9 bases lining up with TRBD1. Unmatched junction bases numbered 9, after V lost 5 bases and J lost 7 bases. CDR1 and CDR2 from the germline V gene are SGHTA and FQGNSA. The CDR3 length is 14 residues. CDR3 amino acids: CASSRTGVLAEQYL. The DNA of the CDR3 is TGTGCCAGCAGCCGGACAGGGGTACTTGCTGAGCAGTACTTA.

The chain couples TRBV2 to TRBJ2-5, with D perhaps TRBD2 (6 bases). V dropped 2 bases and J dropped 4 bases, with 14 bases sitting between them. The CDR3 sequence is 15 residues long. Germline-derived CDR1 and CDR2 are SNHLY and FYNNEI. CDR3 DNA sequence: TGTGCCAGCAGTGAAAATGGGGGGAGTAGAGAGACCCAGTACTTC. Protein: CASSENGGSRETQYF.

The CDR3 sequence is CSAGQARGKLFF. CDR3 nucleotides: TGCAGCGCTGGACAGGCTCGGGGAAAACTGTTTTTT. The chain employs TRBV29-1 and TRBJ1-4; 7 bases match TRBD1. CDR1 SQVTM and CDR2 ANQGSEA come from the germline V gene. V shed 7 bases and J 10 bases; nucleotides not matched to a gene: 9. The length of the CDR3 is 12 residues.

The genes are TRBV2 and TRBJ2-7; 7 positions agree with TRBD2. After removal of 7 bases from V and 2 bases from J, the junction contained 11 bases not matched to a gene. CDR1 is SNHLY, CDR2 FYNNEI, per germline. CDR3 size: 15 residues. For the CDR3, the DNA is TGTGCCAGCATAAGTCGACTAGCCCAACCCTACGAGCAGTACTTC. Translating it yields CASISRLAQPYEQYF. The whole variable domain, remainder taken from reference TRBV2 and TRBJ2-7, is EPEVTQTPSHQVTQMGQEVILRCVPISNHLYFYWYRQILGQKVEFLVSFYNNEISEKSEIFDDQFSVERPDGSNFTLKIRSTKLEDSAMYFCASISRLAQPYEQYFGPGTRLTVT.

This clonotype has only a few counts. The chain recombines TRBV6-1 with TRBJ2-7; 8 positions agree with TRBD1. This CDR3 has 15 amino acids. Losses at the gene ends were 5 bases for V and 0 bases for J; bases not matched to a gene: 6. Germline V gene data show CDR1 as MNHNS and CDR2 as SASEGT. CDR3 loop: CASSTGQGSSYEQYF. The CDR3 DNA sequence: TGTGCCAGCAGTACTGGACAGGGTAGCTCCTACGAGCAGTACTTC.

This clonotype was seen ten or more times. The rearrangement uses TRBV7-2 and TRBJ2-1; 13 bases are a match to TRBD2. Germline lookup yields CDR1 SGHTA and CDR2 FQGNSA. The J segment lost 1 base and the V segment lost 5 bases, leaving 11 bases of the junction unmatched. The CDR3 covers 19 residues. The CDR3 protein is CASSPGWTSGSISYNEQFF. CDR3 in DNA: TGTGCCAGCAGCCCAGGTTGGACTAGCGGGAGCATTTCCTACAATGAGCAGTTCTTC.

This chain joins TRBV5-5 and TRBJ1-5; D gene uncertain. Germline lookup yields CDR1 SGHKS and CDR2 YYEKEE (reference sequence). This CDR3 is built from 12 residues. V lost 4 bases to trimming and J lost 10 bases, with 12 bases between them. The CDR3 DNA is TGTGCCAGCAGCACCGTAGGAGATCCCCAGCATTTT. Encoded protein: CASSTVGDPQHF. Full variable domain (missing parts from reference TRBV5-5 and TRBJ1-5): DAGVTQSPTHLIKTRGQQVTLRCSPISGHKSVSWYQQVLGQGPQFIFQYYEKEERGRGNFPDRFSARQFPNYSSELNVNALLLGDSALYLCASSTVGDPQHFGDGTRLSIL.

This clonotype was observed a handful of times. The chain is built from TRBV2 and TRBJ2-4; D is unclear. The CDR3 has 15 amino acids. Germline V gives CDR1 SNHLY, CDR2 FYNNEI. V lost 4 bases and J lost 0, with 10 bases in between. CDR3 bases: TGTGCCAGCAGTGCGCCTAGAAAAGCCAAAAACATTCAGTACTTC. Encoded protein: CASSAPRKAKNIQYF.

The J gene is TRBJ2-1, the V gene TRBV7-2; D unresolved. The CDR3 totals 12 residues. The germline V gene has CDR1 SGHTA and CDR2 FQGNSA. V was shortened by 3 bases and J by 7 bases, with 7 bases between the two germline ends. CDR3 amino acids: CASSLRPNEQFF. The CDR3 nucleotides are TGTGCCAGCAGCTTGCGGCCTAATGAGCAGTTCTTC.

This chain joins TRBV5-1 and TRBJ2-4; a possible D gene is TRBD1 (6 bases). The CDR3 runs 14 residues. Deletions cut 2 bases from V and 5 bases from J, with 11 bases between. Germline CDR1 and CDR2: SGHRS and YFSETQ. DNA for the CDR3: TGCGCCAGCAGCTTAAGGGGGATCGAAAACATTCAGTACTTC. Translation gives CASSLRGIENIQYF.

This clonotype came up a few times. This chain links TRBV7-9 with TRBJ2-3; possible D gene TRBD1, 6 bases. The V gene lost 3 bases and the J gene lost 2 bases, with 12 bases spanning the gap. Looked up from germline, CDR1 is SEHNR and CDR2 is FQNEAQ (reference sequence). The CDR3 totals 15 residues. CDR3 nucleotides: TGTGCCAGCAGCTTTCCTGGACAGACCACAGATACGCAGTATTTT. Residues: CASSFPGQTTDTQYF.

This clonotype was seen only a few times. The rearrangement joins TRBV7-9 to TRBJ2-1; 10 bases are a match to TRBD2. The CDR3 has 17 residues. Germline V gene data show CDR1 as SEHNR and CDR2 as FQNEAQ (reference sequence). The V gene end was trimmed by 4 bases and the J gene end by 3 bases; junction bases not matched to a gene: 9. CDR3 nucleotide sequence: TGTGCCAGCAGCTCTGCCCGAGCGGGGGGGGTCTACAATGAGCAGTTCTTC. Protein: CASSSARAGGVYNEQFF.

V and J are TRBV11-3 and TRBJ2-1; a possible D gene is TRBD1 (6 bases). The V and J ends lost 9 bases and 9 bases respectively, with 18 bases between them. This CDR3 is 13 amino acids long. Germline V lookup: CDR1 SGHNT, CDR2 YENEEA. The CDR3 DNA reads TGTGCCAGAGGCTTAGGCAGCAGGGGTGAGCAGTTCTTC. This codes for CARGLGSRGEQFF.

This rearrangement joins TRBV15 to TRBJ2-3; maybe TRBD2 (5 bases). The V and J ends lost 0 bases and 2 bases respectively, with 9 bases between them. The CDR3 spans 15 residues. The germline V gene encodes CDR1 LNHNV and CDR2 YYDKDF (reference sequence). As DNA, the CDR3 is TGTGCCACCAGCAGAGAGCCTAGCCCCACAGATACGCAGTATTTT. Its translation: CATSREPSPTDTQYF.

This clonotype was seen only a few times. The chain joins TRBV20-1 to TRBJ2-7; 10 bases map to TRBD2. V was pared by 5 bases and J by 7 bases, with 11 bases of the junction left unmatched. CDR3 length: 14 amino acids. Per germline, CDR1 DFQATT and CDR2 SNEGSKA (reference sequence). The CDR3 sequence is CSAYTSGKAEEQYF. In DNA form, the CDR3 reads TGCAGTGCTTATACTAGCGGGAAGGCGGAAGAGCAGTACTTC.

V is TRBV10-2 and J is TRBJ1-5; D may be TRBD1 (5 bases). The germline gives CDR1 WSHSY, CDR2 SAAADI. The CDR3 consists of 15 residues. V was cut by 0 bases and J by 3 bases, with 9 bases left in between. CDR3 in amino acids: CASSESTGDNQPQHF. As DNA, the CDR3 is TGCGCCAGCAGTGAGTCTACGGGGGACAATCAGCCCCAGCATTTT.

The table lists this clonotype with many counts. The V and J genes are TRBV7-2 and TRBJ2-2; 7 nucleotides agree with TRBD2. V trimming: 2 bases; J trimming: 6 bases; junction bases outside the gene matches: 12. The CDR3 runs 17 residues. Germline CDR1 SGHTA, CDR2 FQGNSA. The CDR3 DNA is TGTGCCAGCAGCTTAAGCCTCCGAGGGAGGGCCCCCGGGGAGCTGTTTTTT. Translating gives CASSLSLRGRAPGELFF. The whole variable domain, filled in from reference TRBV7-2 and TRBJ2-2, reads GAGVSQSPSNKVTEKGKDVELRCDPISGHTALYWYRQSLGQGLEFLIYFQGNSAPDKSGLPSDRFSAERTGGSVSTLTIQRTQQEDSAVYLCASSLSLRGRAPGELFFGEGSRLTVL.

Only a few counts were recorded for this clonotype. The CDR3 region has the DNA TGTGCCAGCAGGCCAGGGGGCGGCTATAGCAATCAGCCCCAGCATTTT. It encodes CASRPGGGYSNQPQHF. The J gene is TRBJ1-5, the V gene TRBV12-3 or TRBV12-4; TRBD1 agrees at 8 bases. V trimming: 6 bases; J trimming: 0 bases; junction bases outside the gene matches: 7. The CDR3 is made up of 16 amino acids.

The rearrangement joins TRBV12-3 or TRBV12-4 to TRBJ2-1, with D possibly being TRBD2 (5 bases). This CDR3 is 14 amino acids long. Trimming stripped 7 bases from V and 5 bases from J, with 15 bases between. In nucleotides, the CDR3 is TGTGCCAGCATCCTCCGCGGGCGGGACAATGAGCAGTTCTTC. Protein: CASILRGRDNEQFF.

The chain couples TRBV28 to TRBJ2-4; 10 bases are a match to TRBD1. V shed 5 bases, J shed 2 bases, and the junction held 6 bases outside the gene matches. This CDR3 has 16 amino acids. Germline V lookup: CDR1 MDHEN, CDR2 SYDVKM. Here the CDR3 DNA reads TGTGCCAGCAGTGGGACAGGGGAAGGGACCAAAAACATTCAGTACTTC. Translation: CASSGTGEGTKNIQYF.

This clonotype appeared once. The conserved phenylalanine or tryptophan normally closing the CDR3 is absent here, so this likely arose from a read error. The genes are TRBV7-9 and TRBJ2-6, with D perhaps being TRBD1 or TRBD2 (6 bases each). Germline loops: CDR1 SEHNR, CDR2 FQNEAQ (reference sequence). The CDR3 contains 15 residues. V lost 5 bases to trimming and J lost 4 bases, with 12 bases between them. CDR3 region: CASSLVGGGANVLTL. DNA for the CDR3: TGTGCCAGCAGCCTGGTAGGGGGGGGGGCCAACGTCCTGACTTTA.